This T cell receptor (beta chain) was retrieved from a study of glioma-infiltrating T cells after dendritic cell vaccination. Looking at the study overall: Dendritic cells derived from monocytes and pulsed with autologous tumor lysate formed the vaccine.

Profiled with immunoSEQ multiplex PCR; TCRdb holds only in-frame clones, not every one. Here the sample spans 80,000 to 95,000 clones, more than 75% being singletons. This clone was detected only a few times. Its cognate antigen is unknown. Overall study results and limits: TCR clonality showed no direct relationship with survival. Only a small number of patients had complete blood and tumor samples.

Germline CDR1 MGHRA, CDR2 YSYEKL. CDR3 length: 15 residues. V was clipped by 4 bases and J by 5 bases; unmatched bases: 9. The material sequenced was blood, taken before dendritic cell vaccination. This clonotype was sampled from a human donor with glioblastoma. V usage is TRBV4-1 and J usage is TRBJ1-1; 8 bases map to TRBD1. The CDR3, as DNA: TGCGCCAGCAGCCGAGAGGACAGGGATGGGACTGAAGCTTTCTTT. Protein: CASSREDRDGTEAFF.